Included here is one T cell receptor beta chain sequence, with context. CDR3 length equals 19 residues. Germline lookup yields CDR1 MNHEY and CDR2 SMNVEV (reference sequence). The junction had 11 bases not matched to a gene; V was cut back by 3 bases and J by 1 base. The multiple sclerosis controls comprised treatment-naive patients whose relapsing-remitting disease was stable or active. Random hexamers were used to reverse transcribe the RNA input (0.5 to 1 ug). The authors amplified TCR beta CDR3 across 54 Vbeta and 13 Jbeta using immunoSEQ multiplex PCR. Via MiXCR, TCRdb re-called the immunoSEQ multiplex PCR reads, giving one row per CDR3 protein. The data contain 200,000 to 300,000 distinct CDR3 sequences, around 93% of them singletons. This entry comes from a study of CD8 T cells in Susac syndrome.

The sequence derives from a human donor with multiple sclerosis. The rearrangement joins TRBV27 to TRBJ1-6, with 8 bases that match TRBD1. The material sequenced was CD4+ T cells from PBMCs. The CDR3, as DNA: TGTGCCAGCAGTTTCTCAACCCGACAGGGGAGATCCTATAATTCACCCCTCCACTTT. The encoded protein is CASSFSTRQGRSYNSPLHF.